Listed below are T cell receptor beta chains from one sample, sequenced in a study of blood T cell repertoires in COVID-19. Generated by immunoSEQ multiplex PCR, the TCRdb table keeps only in-frame clones and is missing some. The sample has about 130,000 clones, roughly 86% seen once. The sequenced sample was peripheral blood. The receptor source for this set is a woman in her sixties or seventies with COVID-19, enrolled during active disease. Both conserved end residues are part of each CDR3. The D gene is left open where the match is weak. A clone size is listed for some rows: how often the clone was seen (once, few, many), or a class if it is expanded.

v_gene: TRBV2
abundance: once
j_gene: TRBJ1-6
d_gene: TRBD1
CDR3aa: CASRETGSRSSPLHF
CDR3nt: TGTGCCAGCAGGGAGACAGGGAGTAGGTCTTCACCCCTCCACTTT

v_gene: TRBV15
abundance: -
j_gene: TRBJ2-5
d_gene: -
CDR3aa: CATSRDRQQETQYF
CDR3nt: TGTGCCACCAGCAGAGATCGACAGCAAGAGACCCAGTACTTC

v_gene: TRBV30
abundance: -
j_gene: TRBJ2-3
d_gene: TRBD1
CDR3aa: CAWSGQGYTDTQYF
CDR3nt: TGTGCCTGGAGTGGACAGGGATACACAGATACGCAGTATTTT

v_gene: TRBV28
abundance: -
j_gene: TRBJ1-4
d_gene: TRBD1
CDR3aa: CASSSYRGRITNEKLFF
CDR3nt: TGTGCCAGCAGTTCCTACAGGGGGCGGATAACTAATGAAAAACTGTTTTTT

v_gene: TRBV5-4
abundance: -
j_gene: TRBJ1-1
d_gene: TRBD1
CDR3aa: CASSFRDSLNTEAFF
CDR3nt: TGTGCCAGCAGCTTCCGGGACAGCTTGAACACTGAAGCTTTCTTT

v_gene: TRBV7-3
abundance: -
j_gene: TRBJ1-6
d_gene: -
CDR3aa: CASSDGLGGSPLHF
CDR3nt: TGTGCCAGCAGCGACGGCCTAGGGGGTTCACCCCTCCACTTT

v_gene: TRBV5-4
abundance: -
j_gene: TRBJ2-3
d_gene: TRBD2
CDR3aa: CASSWGLAGATDTQYF
CDR3nt: TGTGCCAGCAGCTGGGGACTAGCGGGGGCCACAGATACGCAGTATTTT

v_gene: TRBV30
abundance: -
j_gene: TRBJ2-1
d_gene: -
CDR3aa: CAWSVGQKYNEQFF
CDR3nt: TGTGCCTGGAGTGTTGGACAGAAATACAATGAGCAGTTCTTC

v_gene: TRBV12-5
abundance: -
j_gene: TRBJ2-1
d_gene: TRBD2
CDR3aa: CASRAGGDYNEQFF
CDR3nt: TGTGCTAGCCGAGCGGGGGGAGACTACAATGAGCAGTTCTTC

v_gene: TRBV7-2
abundance: -
j_gene: TRBJ2-7
d_gene: TRBD2
CDR3aa: CASSLGLAGVSYEQYF
CDR3nt: TGTGCCAGCAGCTTAGGGTTAGCGGGGGTTTCCTACGAGCAGTACTTC

v_gene: TRBV19
abundance: -
j_gene: TRBJ1-2
d_gene: -
CDR3aa: CASSIRGNYGYTF
CDR3nt: TGTGCCAGTAGTATCCGGGGGAACTATGGCTACACCTTC

v_gene: TRBV7-9
abundance: -
j_gene: TRBJ1-5
d_gene: -
CDR3aa: CASSLSGNDQPQHF
CDR3nt: TGTGCCAGCAGCTTATCGGGGAACGATCAGCCCCAGCATTTT

v_gene: TRBV11-2
abundance: -
j_gene: TRBJ2-7
d_gene: TRBD2
CDR3aa: CASRLLAGGREQYF
CDR3nt: TGTGCCAGCAGACTCCTAGCGGGGGGGCGTGAGCAGTACTTC

v_gene: TRBV21-1
abundance: -
j_gene: TRBJ2-7
d_gene: -
CDR3aa: CASSKVSPRDRDHEQYF
CDR3nt: TGTGCCAGCAGCAAAGTTTCCCCCCGGGACAGGGACCACGAGCAGTACTTC

v_gene: TRBV30
abundance: -
j_gene: TRBJ1-1
d_gene: -
CDR3aa: CAWSVVRGTEAFF
CDR3nt: TGTGCCTGGAGTGTGGTCCGGGGAACTGAAGCTTTCTTT

v_gene: TRBV28
abundance: -
j_gene: TRBJ1-5
d_gene: -
CDR3aa: CASSLRASRGLRPQHF
CDR3nt: TGTGCCAGCAGTTTAAGGGCCTCTAGGGGTTTGCGGCCCCAGCATTTT

v_gene: TRBV30
abundance: once
j_gene: TRBJ1-3
d_gene: -
CDR3aa: CAWSVPGGNTIYF
CDR3nt: TGTGCCTGGAGTGTACCGGGGGGAAACACCATATATTTT

v_gene: TRBV4-2
abundance: -
j_gene: TRBJ2-7
d_gene: TRBD1
CDR3aa: CASSRSGTGESGQYF
CDR3nt: TGTGCCAGCAGCCGCTCCGGGACAGGGGAAAGCGGGCAGTACTTC

v_gene: TRBV28
abundance: -
j_gene: TRBJ1-2
d_gene: -
CDR3aa: CASSYSGHNYGYTF
CDR3nt: TGTGCCAGCAGTTATTCGGGACACAACTATGGCTACACCTTC

v_gene: TRBV5-8
abundance: -
j_gene: TRBJ1-5
d_gene: -
CDR3aa: CASSSGTPRDQPQHF
CDR3nt: TGTGCCAGCAGTTCAGGGACACCCAGGGATCAGCCCCAGCATTTT

v_gene: TRBV11-2
abundance: -
j_gene: TRBJ1-2
d_gene: TRBD1
CDR3aa: CASSPQGALLGYTF
CDR3nt: TGTGCCAGCAGCCCCCAGGGGGCCTTGTTGGGCTACACCTTC

v_gene: TRBV23-1
abundance: -
j_gene: TRBJ2-4
d_gene: TRBD1
CDR3aa: CASSHPPKDRALPNIQYF
CDR3nt: TGCGCCAGCAGTCATCCTCCCAAGGACAGGGCCCTTCCAAACATTCAGTACTTC

v_gene: TRBV2
abundance: -
j_gene: TRBJ2-1
d_gene: TRBD1
CDR3aa: CASSSFMTGQGYNEQFF
CDR3nt: TGTGCCAGCAGTTCATTTATGACGGGACAGGGTTACAATGAGCAGTTCTTC

v_gene: TRBV9
abundance: -
j_gene: TRBJ2-2
d_gene: TRBD2
CDR3aa: CASSDNPGLANSTGELFF
CDR3nt: TGTGCCAGCAGCGACAACCCGGGACTAGCTAACAGCACCGGGGAGCTGTTTTTT

v_gene: TRBV20-1
abundance: -
j_gene: TRBJ1-1
d_gene: -
CDR3aa: CSAKEGGEAFF
CDR3nt: TGCAGTGCTAAAGAGGGGGGGGAAGCTTTCTTT

v_gene: TRBV18
abundance: -
j_gene: TRBJ2-7
d_gene: TRBD1
CDR3aa: CASSPQGAYSPYEQYF
CDR3nt: TGTGCCAGCTCACCACAGGGGGCGTATTCCCCCTACGAGCAGTACTTC

v_gene: TRBV28
abundance: -
j_gene: TRBJ1-5
d_gene: -
CDR3aa: CASNPTGGFNNQPQHF
CDR3nt: TGTGCCAGCAACCCCACGGGGGGATTCAACAATCAGCCCCAGCATTTT

v_gene: TRBV12-3/TRBV12-4
abundance: few
j_gene: TRBJ1-2
d_gene: -
CDR3aa: CASSPRGTYGYTF
CDR3nt: TGTGCCAGCAGCCCCCGGGGTACCTATGGCTACACCTTC

v_gene: TRBV7-8
abundance: -
j_gene: TRBJ1-1
d_gene: TRBD1
CDR3aa: CASSHNRQGGNTEAFF
CDR3nt: TGTGCCAGCAGCCACAATCGACAGGGAGGGAACACTGAAGCTTTCTTT

v_gene: TRBV11-3
abundance: -
j_gene: TRBJ2-2
d_gene: TRBD2
CDR3aa: CASSSGGNTGELFF
CDR3nt: TGTGCCAGCAGCTCGGGGGGGAACACCGGGGAGCTGTTTTTT

v_gene: TRBV12-2
abundance: -
j_gene: TRBJ1-1
d_gene: -
CDR3aa: CASRLGGRGHPDGYTEAFF
CDR3nt: TGTGCAAGTCGCTTAGGGGGCCGGGGACACCCTGACGGGTACACTGAAGCTTTCTTT

v_gene: TRBV5-6
abundance: -
j_gene: TRBJ1-3
d_gene: TRBD1
CDR3aa: CASSRRSGQGIRNTIYF
CDR3nt: TGTGCCAGCAGCCGCCGCTCGGGACAGGGAATAAGAAACACCATATATTTT

v_gene: TRBV6-6
abundance: -
j_gene: TRBJ2-1
d_gene: -
CDR3aa: CASKDSKQGEQFF
CDR3nt: TGTGCCAGCAAGGACTCGAAACAGGGTGAGCAGTTCTTC

v_gene: TRBV10-2
abundance: few
j_gene: TRBJ1-4
d_gene: -
CDR3aa: CASRGPGNEKLFF
CDR3nt: TGCGCCAGCAGGGGTCCGGGTAATGAAAAACTGTTTTTT

v_gene: TRBV10-1
abundance: -
j_gene: TRBJ2-1
d_gene: -
CDR3aa: CASSELGQPTSSYNEQFF
CDR3nt: TGCGCCAGCAGTGAACTCGGACAGCCAACTAGCTCCTACAATGAGCAGTTCTTC

v_gene: TRBV6-5
abundance: -
j_gene: TRBJ1-1
d_gene: -
CDR3aa: CASTGGGKDTEAFF
CDR3nt: TGTGCCAGCACCGGCGGGGGGAAAGACACTGAAGCTTTCTTT

v_gene: TRBV6-4
abundance: -
j_gene: TRBJ2-7
d_gene: TRBD1
CDR3aa: CASSDPGVTGFTYEQYF
CDR3nt: TGTGCCAGCAGTGACCCAGGGGTGACAGGGTTCACCTACGAGCAGTACTTC

v_gene: TRBV5-8
abundance: -
j_gene: TRBJ1-2
d_gene: -
CDR3aa: CASITNGQNYGYTF
CDR3nt: TGTGCCAGCATCACCAACGGACAGAACTATGGCTACACCTTC

v_gene: TRBV4-2
abundance: -
j_gene: TRBJ1-1
d_gene: TRBD1
CDR3aa: CASSQRADRVTEAFF
CDR3nt: TGTGCCAGCAGCCAACGGGCGGACAGGGTGACTGAAGCTTTCTTT

v_gene: TRBV19
abundance: -
j_gene: TRBJ2-1
d_gene: TRBD2
CDR3aa: CASSPRLAGGSFYNEQFF
CDR3nt: TGTGCCAGTAGTCCCAGACTAGCGGGGGGTTCTTTCTACAATGAGCAGTTCTTC

v_gene: TRBV27
abundance: -
j_gene: TRBJ1-2
d_gene: -
CDR3aa: CASSLLGTTPYYGYTF
CDR3nt: TGTGCCAGCAGTTTATTAGGGACTACCCCTTACTATGGCTACACCTTC

v_gene: TRBV15
abundance: few
j_gene: TRBJ1-1
d_gene: TRBD1
CDR3aa: CATSARTGAYTEAFF
CDR3nt: TGTGCCACCAGCGCCCGGACAGGGGCCTACACTGAAGCTTTCTTT

v_gene: TRBV18
abundance: -
j_gene: TRBJ2-7
d_gene: -
CDR3aa: CASSPEQIYEQYF
CDR3nt: TGTGCCAGCTCACCTGAACAGATCTACGAGCAGTACTTC

v_gene: TRBV21-1
abundance: -
j_gene: TRBJ1-1
d_gene: -
CDR3aa: CASSPRGGNGTEAFF
CDR3nt: TGTGCCAGCAGCCCAAGGGGAGGGAATGGCACTGAAGCTTTCTTT

v_gene: TRBV7-9
abundance: -
j_gene: TRBJ1-2
d_gene: -
CDR3aa: CASSLQGFGYTF
CDR3nt: TGTGCCAGCAGCTTACAGGGGTTCGGCTACACCTTC

v_gene: TRBV7-9
abundance: -
j_gene: TRBJ2-5
d_gene: TRBD2
CDR3aa: CASGRAETQYF
CDR3nt: TGTGCCAGTGGGAGGGCGGAGACCCAGTACTTC

v_gene: TRBV29-1
abundance: once
j_gene: TRBJ1-1
d_gene: -
CDR3aa: CSVAKGGRGTEAFF
CDR3nt: TGCAGCGTGGCGAAGGGGGGGCGAGGTACTGAAGCTTTCTTT